Listed below are T cell receptor beta chains from one sample, sequenced in a study of response to subunit inactivated influenza vaccine. MiXCR, run by TCRdb on the RT-PCR reads, gives a single entry per CDR3 protein. The sample carries about 800,000 distinct CDR3 sequences, around 21% recorded once. Material: PBMCs from blood, obtained 5 days after vaccination. These receptors were obtained from a man aged 45-60 years who received an inactivated influenza vaccine. Each CDR3 is given with its conserved first and last residue. Each record gives: J gene, V gene, CDR3 protein.

J: TRBJ2-7
V: TRBV6-1
CDR3: CASSMPPESYEQYF

J: TRBJ1-1
V: TRBV28
CDR3: CASSTLGNTEAFF

J: TRBJ2-7
V: TRBV21-1
CDR3: CASSKSRDGYYEQYF

J: TRBJ1-5
V: TRBV7-9
CDR3: CASSPGTVNRHQSQHF

J: TRBJ2-5
V: TRBV7-9
CDR3: CASSFGGGAETQYF

J: TRBJ1-2
V: TRBV12-3/TRBV12-4
CDR3: CASSRGHRGYGYTF

J: TRBJ2-3
V: TRBV28
CDR3: CASSTRQGQSTDTQYF

J: TRBJ2-5
V: TRBV6-5
CDR3: CASSYGGRSGGETQYF

J: TRBJ2-7
V: TRBV4-3
CDR3: CASSQEVVGLAGAHEQYF

J: TRBJ2-5
V: TRBV6-1
CDR3: CASSRPTSKETQYF